Listed below are T cell receptor beta chains from one sample, sequenced in a study of control samples from healthy donors and cancer patients. Profiled with immunoSEQ multiplex PCR; TCRdb holds only in-frame clones, not every one. Among under 85,000 clones listed, 75% to 90% were seen once. The sample was PBMCs. Source of these receptors: a woman aged 50 to 60 with lung cancer. Each CDR3 is given without its conserved first and last residue.

len	v_gene	j_gene	CDR3aa
12	TRBV18	TRBJ1-6	ASSPRGDNSPLH
13	TRBV7-6	TRBJ2-5	ASSLVLAGQETQY
13	TRBV7-2	TRBJ1-5	ASSSKTGPNQPQH
13	TRBV9	TRBJ2-1	ASSVGTGIGNEQF
10	TRBV27	TRBJ1-1	ASLAPNTEAF
14	TRBV2	TRBJ2-3	ASSYTAGGGTDTQY
14	TRBV15	TRBJ2-1	ATSRDASGSYNEQF
13	TRBV10-3	TRBJ2-2	AVSRAGSNTGELF
14	TRBV5-6	TRBJ1-1	ASSLPADWEETEAF
13	TRBV2	TRBJ2-3	ASRVSFASTDTQY
15	TRBV4-2	TRBJ1-4	ASSREGDLGVGEKLF
11	TRBV11-2	TRBJ2-7	ASSLGQTYEQY
13	TRBV5-4	TRBJ2-1	ASTSPSGGDNEQF
11	TRBV15	TRBJ1-2	ATSRAVELGYT
12	TRBV5-1	TRBJ2-7	ASYPGQEFYEQY
11	TRBV29-1	TRBJ1-2	SVGTGGIYGYT
11	TRBV6-2/TRBV6-3	TRBJ1-2	ASSLEANYGYT
13	TRBV6-2/TRBV6-3	TRBJ2-2	ASSPPRGGIGELF
14	TRBV19	TRBJ1-5	ASSLEGGQVNQPQH
11	TRBV3-1/TRBV3-2	TRBJ1-3	ASSQGRGNTIY
11	TRBV27	TRBJ2-7	ASSLGWSYEQY
12	TRBV10-3	TRBJ2-3	ATTAGPSTDTQY
12	TRBV27	TRBJ2-2	ASTERGLTGELF
14	TRBV28	TRBJ1-5	ASSLQGGYSNQPQH
11	TRBV30	TRBJ2-7	AWSVNVGDEQY
15	TRBV6-2/TRBV6-3	TRBJ2-1	ASSYSMEAGVTNEQF
14	TRBV4-2	TRBJ2-1	ASSPFLSGATNEQF
9	TRBV5-4	TRBJ2-2	ASKGTGELF